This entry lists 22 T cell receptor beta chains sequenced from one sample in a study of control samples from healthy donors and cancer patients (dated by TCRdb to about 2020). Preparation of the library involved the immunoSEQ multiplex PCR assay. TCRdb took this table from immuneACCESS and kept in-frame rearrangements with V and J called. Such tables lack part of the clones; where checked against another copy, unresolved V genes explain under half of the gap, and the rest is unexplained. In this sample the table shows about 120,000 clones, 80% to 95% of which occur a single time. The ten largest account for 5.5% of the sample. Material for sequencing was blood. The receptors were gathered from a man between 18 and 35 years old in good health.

CDR3 in amino acids: CSATAITYEQYF. The CDR3 DNA reads TGCAGCGCGACAGCTATTACCTACGAGCAGTACTTC. The genes are TRBV29-1 and TRBJ2-7; D is perhaps TRBD1 (5 bases). Between the trimmed V and J ends, which lost 7 bases and 2 bases, there was a span of 12 bases. Germline assignment: CDR1 SQVTM and CDR2 ANQGSEA. The CDR3 sequence is 12 residues long.

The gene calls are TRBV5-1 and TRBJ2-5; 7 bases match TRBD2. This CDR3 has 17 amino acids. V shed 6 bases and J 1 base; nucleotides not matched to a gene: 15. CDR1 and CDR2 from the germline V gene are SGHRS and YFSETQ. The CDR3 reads CASNTIMRERGQETQYF. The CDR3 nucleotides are TGCGCCAGCAATACTATAATGAGGGAGCGGGGCCAAGAGACCCAGTACTTC.

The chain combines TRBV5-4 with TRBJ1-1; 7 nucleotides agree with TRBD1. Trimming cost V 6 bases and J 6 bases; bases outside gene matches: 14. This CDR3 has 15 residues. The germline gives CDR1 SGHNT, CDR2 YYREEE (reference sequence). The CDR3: CASNGGGRGLAEAFF. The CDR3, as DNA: TGTGCCAGCAACGGGGGTGGCAGGGGGTTGGCTGAAGCTTTCTTT.

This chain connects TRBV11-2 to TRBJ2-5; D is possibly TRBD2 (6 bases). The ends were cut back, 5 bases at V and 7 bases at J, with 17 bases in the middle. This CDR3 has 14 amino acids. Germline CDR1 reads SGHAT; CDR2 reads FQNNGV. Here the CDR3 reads CASSLRDLAPTQYF. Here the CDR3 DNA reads TGTGCCAGCAGCCTGAGGGACTTGGCCCCGACCCAGTACTTC. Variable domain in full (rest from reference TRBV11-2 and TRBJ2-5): EAGVAQSPRYKIIEKRQSVAFWCNPISGHATLYWYQQILGQGPKLLIQFQNNGVVDDSQLPKDRFSAERLKGVDSTLKIQPAKLEDSAVYLCASSLRDLAPTQYFGPGTRLLVL.

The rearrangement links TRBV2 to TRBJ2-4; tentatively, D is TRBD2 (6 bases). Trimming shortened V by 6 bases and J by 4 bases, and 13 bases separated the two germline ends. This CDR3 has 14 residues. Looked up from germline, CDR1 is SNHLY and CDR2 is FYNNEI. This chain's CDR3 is CASRGTFLKNIQYF. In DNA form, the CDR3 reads TGTGCCAGCAGAGGGACTTTTCTTAAAAACATTCAGTACTTC.

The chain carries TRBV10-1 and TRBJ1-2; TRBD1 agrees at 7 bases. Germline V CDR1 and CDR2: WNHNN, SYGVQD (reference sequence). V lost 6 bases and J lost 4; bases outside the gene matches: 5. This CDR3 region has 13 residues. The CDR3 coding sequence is TGCGCCAGCAGGGACACAGGGGTCTATGGCTACACCTTC. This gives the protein CASRDTGVYGYTF.

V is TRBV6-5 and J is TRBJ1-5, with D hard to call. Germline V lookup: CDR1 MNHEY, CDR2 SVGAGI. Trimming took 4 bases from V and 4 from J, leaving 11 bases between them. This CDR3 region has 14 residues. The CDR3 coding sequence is TGTGCCAGCAGTTTGGTAGACCTGAATCAGCCCCAGCATTTT. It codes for CASSLVDLNQPQHF.

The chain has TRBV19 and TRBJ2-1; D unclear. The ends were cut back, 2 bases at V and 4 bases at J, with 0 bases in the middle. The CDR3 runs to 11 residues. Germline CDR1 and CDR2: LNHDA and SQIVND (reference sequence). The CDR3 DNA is TGTGCCAGTAGTATATACAATGAGCAGTTCTTC. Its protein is CASSIYNEQFF.

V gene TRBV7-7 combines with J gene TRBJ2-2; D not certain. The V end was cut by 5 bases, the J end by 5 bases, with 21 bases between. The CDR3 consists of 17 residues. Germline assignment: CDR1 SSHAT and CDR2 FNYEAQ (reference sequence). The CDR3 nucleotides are TGTGCCAGCAGCCCCACATTTGGAAACCTTTTGACCGGGGAGCTGTTTTTT. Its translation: CASSPTFGNLLTGELFF.

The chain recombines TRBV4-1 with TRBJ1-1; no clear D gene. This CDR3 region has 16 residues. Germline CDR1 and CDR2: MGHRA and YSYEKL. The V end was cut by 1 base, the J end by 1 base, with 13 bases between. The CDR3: CASSQGAAYSNTEAFF. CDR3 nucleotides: TGCGCCAGCAGCCAAGGGGCGGCCTATTCGAACACTGAAGCTTTCTTT.

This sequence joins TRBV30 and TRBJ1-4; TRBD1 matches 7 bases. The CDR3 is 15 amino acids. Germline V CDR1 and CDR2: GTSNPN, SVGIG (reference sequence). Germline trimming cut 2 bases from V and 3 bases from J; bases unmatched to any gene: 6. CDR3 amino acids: CAWSQQGRANEKLFF. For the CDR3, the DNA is TGTGCCTGGAGTCAACAGGGGAGGGCTAATGAAAAACTGTTTTTT.

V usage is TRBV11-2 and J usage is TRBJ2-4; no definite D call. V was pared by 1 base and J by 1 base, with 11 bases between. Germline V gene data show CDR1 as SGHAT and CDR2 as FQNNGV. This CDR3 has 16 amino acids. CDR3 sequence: CASSLVWRNAKNIQYF. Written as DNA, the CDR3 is TGTGCCAGCAGCTTAGTCTGGCGCAACGCCAAAAACATTCAGTACTTC.

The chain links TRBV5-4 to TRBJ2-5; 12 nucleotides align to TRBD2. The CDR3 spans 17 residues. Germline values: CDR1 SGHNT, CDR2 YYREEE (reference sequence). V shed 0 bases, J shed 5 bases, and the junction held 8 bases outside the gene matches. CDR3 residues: CASSLDPGTSGLETQYF. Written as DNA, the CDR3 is TGTGCCAGCAGCTTGGATCCAGGGACTAGCGGGCTTGAGACCCAGTACTTC.

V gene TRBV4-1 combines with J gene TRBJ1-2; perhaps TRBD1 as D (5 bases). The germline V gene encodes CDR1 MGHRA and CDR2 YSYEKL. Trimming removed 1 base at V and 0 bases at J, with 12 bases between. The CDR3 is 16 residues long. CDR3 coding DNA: TGCGCCAGCAGCCAAGTGGGAGGGACTGCTAACTATGGCTACACCTTC. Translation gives CASSQVGGTANYGYTF.

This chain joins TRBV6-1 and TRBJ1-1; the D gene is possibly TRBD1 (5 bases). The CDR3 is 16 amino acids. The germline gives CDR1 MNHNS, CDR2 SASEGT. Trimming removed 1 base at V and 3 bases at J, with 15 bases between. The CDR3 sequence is CASSEVRGDGDTEAFF. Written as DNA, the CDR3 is TGTGCCAGCAGTGAAGTGCGGGGGGACGGGGACACTGAAGCTTTCTTT.

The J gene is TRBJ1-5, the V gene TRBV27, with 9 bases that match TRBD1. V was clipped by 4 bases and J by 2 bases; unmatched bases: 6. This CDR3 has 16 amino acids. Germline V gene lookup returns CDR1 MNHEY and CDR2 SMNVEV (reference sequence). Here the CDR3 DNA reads TGTGCCAGCAGTTCCCTGTGGACAGGGGGCAATCAGCCCCAGCATTTT. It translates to CASSSLWTGGNQPQHF.

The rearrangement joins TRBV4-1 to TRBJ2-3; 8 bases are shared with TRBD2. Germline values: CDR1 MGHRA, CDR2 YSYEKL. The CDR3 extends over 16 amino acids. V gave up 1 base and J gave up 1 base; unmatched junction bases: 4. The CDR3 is CASSQGGAGGTDTQYF. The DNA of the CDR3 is TGCGCCAGCAGCCAAGGAGGAGCGGGAGGCACAGATACGCAGTATTTT.

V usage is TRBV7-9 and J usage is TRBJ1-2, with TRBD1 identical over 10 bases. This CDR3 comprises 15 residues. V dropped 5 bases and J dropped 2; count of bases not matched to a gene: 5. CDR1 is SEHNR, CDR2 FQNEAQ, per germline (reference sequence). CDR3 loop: CASSARQGANYGYTF. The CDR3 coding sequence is TGTGCCAGCAGCGCAAGACAGGGGGCGAACTATGGCTACACCTTC.

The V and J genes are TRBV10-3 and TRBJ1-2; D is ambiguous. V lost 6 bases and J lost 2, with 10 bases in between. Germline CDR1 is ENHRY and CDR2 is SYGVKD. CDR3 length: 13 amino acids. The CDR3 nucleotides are TGTGCCATCAGCACAGTGCCCAACTATGGCTACACCTTC. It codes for CAISTVPNYGYTF.

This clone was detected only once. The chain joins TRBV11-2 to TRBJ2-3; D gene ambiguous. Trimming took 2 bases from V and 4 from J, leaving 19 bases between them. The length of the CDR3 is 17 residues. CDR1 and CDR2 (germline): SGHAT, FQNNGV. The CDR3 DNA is TGTGCCAGCAGCTTAAAGCAGTCCCCTCTTTTCCCAGATACGCAGTATTTT. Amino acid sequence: CASSLKQSPLFPDTQYF.

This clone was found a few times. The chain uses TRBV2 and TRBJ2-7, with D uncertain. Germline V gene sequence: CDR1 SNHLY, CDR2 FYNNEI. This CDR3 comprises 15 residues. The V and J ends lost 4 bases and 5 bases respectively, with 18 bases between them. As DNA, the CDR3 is TGTGCCAGCAGTGGCCCGCGGCAGGCTGCGAACGAGCAGTACTTC. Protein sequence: CASSGPRQAANEQYF.

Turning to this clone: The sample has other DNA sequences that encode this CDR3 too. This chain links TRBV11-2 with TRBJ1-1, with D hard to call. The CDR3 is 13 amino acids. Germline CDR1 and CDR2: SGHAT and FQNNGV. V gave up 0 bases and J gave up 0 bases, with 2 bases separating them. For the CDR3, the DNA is TGTGCCAGCAGCTTAGAGGTGAACACTGAAGCTTTCTTT. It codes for CASSLEVNTEAFF.